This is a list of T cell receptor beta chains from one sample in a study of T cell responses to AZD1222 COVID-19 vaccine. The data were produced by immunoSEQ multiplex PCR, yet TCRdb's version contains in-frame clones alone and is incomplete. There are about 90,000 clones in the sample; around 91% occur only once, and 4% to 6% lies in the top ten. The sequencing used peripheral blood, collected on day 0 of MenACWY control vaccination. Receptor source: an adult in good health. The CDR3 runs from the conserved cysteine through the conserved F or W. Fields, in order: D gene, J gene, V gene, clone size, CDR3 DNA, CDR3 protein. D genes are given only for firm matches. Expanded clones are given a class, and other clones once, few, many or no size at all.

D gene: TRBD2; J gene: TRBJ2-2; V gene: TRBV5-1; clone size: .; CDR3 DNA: TGCGCCAGCAGCTTGGGGACTAGTTATATCGGGGAGCTGTTTTTT; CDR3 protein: CASSLGTSYIGELFF
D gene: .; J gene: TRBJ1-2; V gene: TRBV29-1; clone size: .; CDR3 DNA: TGCAGCGTTGACAGGGACGGAGGCTACACCTTC; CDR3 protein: CSVDRDGGYTF
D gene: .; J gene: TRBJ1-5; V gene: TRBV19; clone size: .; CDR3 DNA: TGTGCCAGTAGTATCATGCCAGATAGCAATCAGCCCCAGCATTTT; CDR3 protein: CASSIMPDSNQPQHF
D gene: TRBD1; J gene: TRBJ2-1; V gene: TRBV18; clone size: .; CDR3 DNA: TGTGCCAGCTCCCAACGGGGACAGGGTTACAATGAGCAGTTCTTC; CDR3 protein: CASSQRGQGYNEQFF
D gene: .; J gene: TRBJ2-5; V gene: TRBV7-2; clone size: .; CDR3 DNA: TGTGCCAGCAGCTTAGCCGACTTGGAGACCCAGTACTTC; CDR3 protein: CASSLADLETQYF
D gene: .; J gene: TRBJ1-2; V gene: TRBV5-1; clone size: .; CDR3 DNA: TGCGCCAGCAGCTCCGGGACTGACTATGGCTACACCTTC; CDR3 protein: CASSSGTDYGYTF
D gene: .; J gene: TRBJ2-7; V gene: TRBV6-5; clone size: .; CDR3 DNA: TGTGCCAGCAGCAGGGGACGAGGGGACTACGAGCAGTACTTC; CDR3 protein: CASSRGRGDYEQYF
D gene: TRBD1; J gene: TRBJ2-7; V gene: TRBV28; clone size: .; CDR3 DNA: TGTGCCAGCAGTCCTCGGACAGGGAACTACGAGCAGTACTTC; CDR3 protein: CASSPRTGNYEQYF
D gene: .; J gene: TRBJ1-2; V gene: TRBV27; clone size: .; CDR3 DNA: TGTGCCAGCAGTTTAGGTGGGGGATACTATGGCTACACCTTC; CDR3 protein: CASSLGGGYYGYTF
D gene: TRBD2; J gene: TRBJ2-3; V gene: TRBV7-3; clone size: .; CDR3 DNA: TGTGCCAGCAGCCCCAGCGGGAGCTCAGATACGCAGTATTTT; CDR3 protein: CASSPSGSSDTQYF
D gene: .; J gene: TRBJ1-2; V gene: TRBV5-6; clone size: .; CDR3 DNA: TGTGCCAGCAGCCGAGGGGGTTCTAACTATGGCTACACCTTC; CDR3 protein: CASSRGGSNYGYTF
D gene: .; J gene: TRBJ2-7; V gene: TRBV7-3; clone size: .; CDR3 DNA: TGTGCCAGCAGCTTAGGGTATGGGGAGCAGTACTTC; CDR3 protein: CASSLGYGEQYF
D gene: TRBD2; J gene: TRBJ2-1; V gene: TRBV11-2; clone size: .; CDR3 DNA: TGTGCCAGCAGCTTAGAGGCGGGGGGGAACAATGAGCAGTTCTTC; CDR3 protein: CASSLEAGGNNEQFF
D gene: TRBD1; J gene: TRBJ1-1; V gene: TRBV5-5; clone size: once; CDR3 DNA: TGTGCCAGCAGCCAAACCGGACAGGGTAACACTGAAGCTTTCTTT; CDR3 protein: CASSQTGQGNTEAFF
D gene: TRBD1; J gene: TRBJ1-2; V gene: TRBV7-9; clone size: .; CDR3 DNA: TGTGCCAGCAGCCCCCGGACAGGGGGCAATTATGGCTACACCTTC; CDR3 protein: CASSPRTGGNYGYTF
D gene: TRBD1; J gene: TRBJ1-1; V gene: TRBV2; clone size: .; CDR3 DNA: TGTGCCAGCAGTGAAATCAGGACAGGTGAAGCTTTCTTT; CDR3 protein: CASSEIRTGEAFF
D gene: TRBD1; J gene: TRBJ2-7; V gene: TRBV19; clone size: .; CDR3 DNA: TGTGCCAGTAGTATGATAGGGACAGTCCGCTCCTACGAGCAGTACTTC; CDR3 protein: CASSMIGTVRSYEQYF
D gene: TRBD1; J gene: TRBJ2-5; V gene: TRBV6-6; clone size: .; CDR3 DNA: TGTGCCAGCAGTTCCATACAGGGGGGAGAGACCCAGTACTTC; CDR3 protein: CASSSIQGGETQYF